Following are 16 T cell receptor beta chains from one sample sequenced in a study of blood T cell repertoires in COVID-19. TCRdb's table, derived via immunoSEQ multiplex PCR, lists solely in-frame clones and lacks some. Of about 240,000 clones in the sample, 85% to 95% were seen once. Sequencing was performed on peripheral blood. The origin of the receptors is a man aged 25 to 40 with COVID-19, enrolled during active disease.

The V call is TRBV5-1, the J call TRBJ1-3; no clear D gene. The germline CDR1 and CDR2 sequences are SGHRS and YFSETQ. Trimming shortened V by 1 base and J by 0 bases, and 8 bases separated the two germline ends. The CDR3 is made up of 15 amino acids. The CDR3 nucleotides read TGCGCCAGCAGCTTGAGAGGCCCCTCTGGAAACACCATATATTTT. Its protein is CASSLRGPSGNTIYF.

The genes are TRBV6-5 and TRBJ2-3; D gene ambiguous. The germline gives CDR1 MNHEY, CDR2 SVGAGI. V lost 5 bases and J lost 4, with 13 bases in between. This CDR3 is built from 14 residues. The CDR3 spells CASSPLRAPDTQYF. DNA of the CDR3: TGTGCCAGCAGTCCCCTGAGAGCCCCAGATACGCAGTATTTT.

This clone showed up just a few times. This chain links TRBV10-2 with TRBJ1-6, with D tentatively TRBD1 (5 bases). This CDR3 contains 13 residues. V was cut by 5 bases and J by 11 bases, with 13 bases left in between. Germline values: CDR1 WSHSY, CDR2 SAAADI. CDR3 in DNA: TGCGCCAGCAGTCTCCGGGGGGACCCACCCCTCCACTTT. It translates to CASSLRGDPPLHF.

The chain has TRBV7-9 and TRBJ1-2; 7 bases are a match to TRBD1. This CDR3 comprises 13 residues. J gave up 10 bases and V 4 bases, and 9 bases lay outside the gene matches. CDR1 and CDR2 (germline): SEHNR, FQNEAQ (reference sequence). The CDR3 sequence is CASSSVTGVDYTF. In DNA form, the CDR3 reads TGTGCCAGCAGCTCGGTCACAGGGGTGGACTACACCTTC.

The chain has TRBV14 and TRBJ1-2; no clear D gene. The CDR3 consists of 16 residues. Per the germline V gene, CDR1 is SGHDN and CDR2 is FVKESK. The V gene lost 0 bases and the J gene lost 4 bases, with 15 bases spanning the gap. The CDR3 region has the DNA TGTGCCAGCAGCCAAGAAGCAGAAACCCGGGGCTATGGCTACACCTTC. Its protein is CASSQEAETRGYGYTF. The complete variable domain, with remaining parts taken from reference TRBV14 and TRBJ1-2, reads EAGVTQFPSHSVIEKGQTVTLRCDPISGHDNLYWYRRVMGKEIKFLLHFVKESKQDESGMPNNRFLAERTGGTYSTLKVQPAELEDSGVYFCASSQEAETRGYGYTFGSGTRLTVV.

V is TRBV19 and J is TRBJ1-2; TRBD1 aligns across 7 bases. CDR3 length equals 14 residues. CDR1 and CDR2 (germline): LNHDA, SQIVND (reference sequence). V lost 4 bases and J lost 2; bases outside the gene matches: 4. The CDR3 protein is CASSTDRRNYGYTF. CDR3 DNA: TGTGCCAGTAGTACGGACAGGCGCAACTATGGCTACACCTTC.

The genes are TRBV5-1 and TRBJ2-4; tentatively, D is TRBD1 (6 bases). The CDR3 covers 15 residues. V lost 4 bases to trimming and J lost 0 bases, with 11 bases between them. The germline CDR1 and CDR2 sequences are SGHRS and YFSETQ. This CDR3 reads CASSGGQIAKNIQYF. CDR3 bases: TGCGCCAGCAGCGGCGGACAGATAGCCAAAAACATTCAGTACTTC.

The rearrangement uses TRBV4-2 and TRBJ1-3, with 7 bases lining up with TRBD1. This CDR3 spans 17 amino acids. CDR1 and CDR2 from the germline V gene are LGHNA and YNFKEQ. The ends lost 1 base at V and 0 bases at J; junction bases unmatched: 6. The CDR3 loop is CASSQAGTEGSGNTIYF. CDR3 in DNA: TGTGCCAGCAGCCAAGCCGGGACAGAAGGCTCTGGAAACACCATATATTTT.

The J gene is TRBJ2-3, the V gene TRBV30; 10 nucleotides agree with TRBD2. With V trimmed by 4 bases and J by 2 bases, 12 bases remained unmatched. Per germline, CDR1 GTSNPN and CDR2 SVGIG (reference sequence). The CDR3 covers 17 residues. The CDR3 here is CAWTHLAGGPYTDTQYF. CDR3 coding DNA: TGTGCCTGGACTCACTTAGCGGGGGGCCCCTACACAGATACGCAGTATTTT.

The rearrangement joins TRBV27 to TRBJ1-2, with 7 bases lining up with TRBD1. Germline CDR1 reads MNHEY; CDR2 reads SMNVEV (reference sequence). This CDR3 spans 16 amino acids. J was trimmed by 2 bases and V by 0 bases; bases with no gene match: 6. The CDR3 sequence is CASSLSWQGENYGYTF. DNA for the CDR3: TGTGCCAGCAGTTTATCGTGGCAGGGGGAGAACTATGGCTACACCTTC.

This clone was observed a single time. CDR3 sequence reads: CASGVYSNQPQHF. In nucleotides, the CDR3 is TGTGCTAGTGGCGTATATAGCAATCAGCCCCAGCATTTT. V usage is TRBV12-5 and J usage is TRBJ1-5; D gene uncertain. The germline V gene encodes CDR1 LGHNT and CDR2 FRNRAP. The CDR3 spans 13 residues. With 6 bases removed from V and 0 bases from J, the gap between germline ends came to 6 bases.

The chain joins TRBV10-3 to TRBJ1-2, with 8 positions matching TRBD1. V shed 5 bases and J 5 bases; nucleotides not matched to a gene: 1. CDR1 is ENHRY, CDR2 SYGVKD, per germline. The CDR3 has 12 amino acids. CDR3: CAISRTGYGYTF. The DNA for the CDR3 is TGTGCCATCAGTCGGACAGGGTATGGCTACACCTTC.

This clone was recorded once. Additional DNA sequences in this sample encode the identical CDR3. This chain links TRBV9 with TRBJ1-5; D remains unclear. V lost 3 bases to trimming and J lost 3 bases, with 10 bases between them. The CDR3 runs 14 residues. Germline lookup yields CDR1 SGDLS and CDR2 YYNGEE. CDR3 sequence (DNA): TGTGCCAGCAGCGGCACAGATTCCAATCAGCCCCAGCATTTT. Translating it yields CASSGTDSNQPQHF.

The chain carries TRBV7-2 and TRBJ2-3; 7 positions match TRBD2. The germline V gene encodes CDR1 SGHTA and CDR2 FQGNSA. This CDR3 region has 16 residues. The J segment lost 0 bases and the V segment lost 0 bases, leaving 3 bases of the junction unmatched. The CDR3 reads CASSLAWGGSTDTQYF. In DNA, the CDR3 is TGTGCCAGCAGCTTAGCTTGGGGGGGTAGCACAGATACGCAGTATTTT.

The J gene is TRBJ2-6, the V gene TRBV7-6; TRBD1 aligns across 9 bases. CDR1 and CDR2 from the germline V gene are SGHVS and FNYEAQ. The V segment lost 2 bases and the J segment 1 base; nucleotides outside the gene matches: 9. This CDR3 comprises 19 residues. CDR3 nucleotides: TGTGCCAGCAGCTTAATCCCTGGGACAGGGCTATCTGGGGCCAACGTCCTGACTTTC. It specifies CASSLIPGTGLSGANVLTF.

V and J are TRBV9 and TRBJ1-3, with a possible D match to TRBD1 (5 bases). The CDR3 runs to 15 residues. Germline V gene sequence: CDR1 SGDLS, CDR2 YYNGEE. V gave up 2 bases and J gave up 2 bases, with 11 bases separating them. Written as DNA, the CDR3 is TGTGCCAGCAGCGTTGCAGGGTTGACTGGAAACACCATATATTTT. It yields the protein CASSVAGLTGNTIYF.